A selection of T cell receptor beta chains follows, all from one sample in a study of a mutant IDH1 vaccine in newly diagnosed glioma. The antigens for these receptors are not known. The table came from immunoSEQ multiplex PCR; TCRdb's copy has only in-frame clones and leaves some out. The sample holds roughly 61,000 clones, roughly 80% seen once. This specimen consisted of PBMCs, obtained from a glioma patient whose treatment included an IDH1 peptide vaccine. These receptors came from a man in his fifties or sixties with glioma. CDR3s include the opening cysteine and the closing phenylalanine or tryptophan. The order of the fields is V gene, J gene, clone size, D gene, CDR3 protein, CDR3 DNA. The D gene is left open where the match is weak. Only part of the rows carry a size: once, few, many, or a class if the clone is expanded.

TRBV7-9	TRBJ2-3	NA	TRBD1	CASSPRQGSDTQYF	TGTGCCAGCAGCCCGAGACAGGGCTCAGATACGCAGTATTTT
TRBV18	TRBJ2-2	NA	NA	CASSPGGQRDTGELFF	TGTGCCAGCTCACCAGGGGGACAGCGGGACACCGGGGAGCTGTTTTTT
TRBV11-3	TRBJ1-4	NA	NA	CASSRQTAAAEKLFF	TGTGCCAGCAGCCGCCAGACAGCCGCCGCTGAAAAACTGTTTTTT
TRBV14	TRBJ1-1	few	TRBD1	CASSQGGGRTEAFF	TGTGCCAGCAGCCAAGGAGGGGGCCGGACTGAAGCTTTCTTT
TRBV6-6	TRBJ2-5	NA	TRBD2	CASSYSAGRYLETQYF	TGTGCCAGCAGTTACTCAGCGGGACGGTATTTAGAGACCCAGTACTTC
TRBV7-8	TRBJ2-2	few	TRBD2	CASSLGGRLTGELFF	TGTGCCAGCAGCTTAGGCGGGAGGCTGACCGGGGAGCTGTTTTTT
TRBV7-8	TRBJ1-1	NA	NA	CASSSRLGAEAFF	TGTGCCAGCAGCTCCCGGCTGGGGGCTGAAGCTTTCTTT
TRBV7-9	TRBJ2-7	NA	NA	CASSATSYEQYF	TGTGCCAGCAGCGCGACTTCCTACGAGCAGTACTTC
TRBV2	TRBJ2-5	once	NA	CASKVRGSTQYF	TGTGCCAGCAAGGTTAGAGGGTCAACCCAGTACTTC
TRBV21-1	TRBJ1-4	NA	NA	CASSKPWTNWTATNEKLFF	TGTGCCAGCAGCAAACCCTGGACAAATTGGACGGCAACTAATGAAAAACTGTTTTTT
TRBV10-3	TRBJ2-7	NA	NA	CAISEWADEQYF	TGTGCCATCAGTGAGTGGGCCGACGAGCAGTACTTC
TRBV4-3	TRBJ1-2	NA	NA	CASSQDMAENYGYTF	TGCGCCAGCAGCCAAGATATGGCAGAAAACTATGGCTACACCTTC
TRBV6-1	TRBJ2-2	NA	NA	CAINTGELFF	TGTGCCATCAACACCGGGGAGCTGTTTTTT
TRBV18	TRBJ2-3	once	TRBD1	CASSPDRGATDTQYF	TGTGCCAGCTCACCGGACAGGGGGGCGACAGATACGCAGTATTTT
TRBV7-2	TRBJ2-5	NA	TRBD2	CASSLGLPQETQYF	TGTGCCAGCAGCTTGGGACTACCACAAGAGACCCAGTACTTC
TRBV5-6	TRBJ1-2	few	NA	CASSLAGVLRHGYTF	TGTGCCAGCAGCTTGGCCGGGGTTTTGAGGCATGGCTACACCTTC
TRBV5-1	TRBJ1-1	NA	NA	CASSLGEGGDRFAFF	TGCGCCAGCAGCTTGGGCGAGGGGGGCGATAGATTCGCTTTCTTT
TRBV2	TRBJ2-2	few	TRBD1	CATTGGPNTGELFF	TGTGCCACCACAGGGGGCCCGAACACCGGGGAGCTGTTTTTT
TRBV7-9	TRBJ2-7	NA	NA	CASSYIRNDEQYF	TGTGCCAGCAGCTATATCCGTAATGACGAGCAGTACTTC
TRBV7-9	TRBJ1-1	NA	TRBD1	CASSRQGPRGNTEAFF	TGTGCCAGCAGCCGACAGGGCCCTAGAGGGAACACTGAAGCTTTCTTT